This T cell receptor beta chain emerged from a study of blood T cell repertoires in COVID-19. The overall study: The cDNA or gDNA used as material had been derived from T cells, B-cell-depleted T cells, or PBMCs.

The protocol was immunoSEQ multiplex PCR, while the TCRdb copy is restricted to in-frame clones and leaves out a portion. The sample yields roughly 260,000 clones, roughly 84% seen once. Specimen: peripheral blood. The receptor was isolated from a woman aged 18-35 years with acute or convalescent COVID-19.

The CDR3 reads CASSPREGETQYF. Written as DNA, the CDR3 is TGTGCCAGCAGCCCCCGTGAGGGAGAGACCCAGTACTTC. The chain has TRBV5-4 and TRBJ2-5, with a tentative D call TRBD2 (5 bases). Germline loops: CDR1 SGHNT, CDR2 YYREEE (reference sequence). Trimming took 4 bases from V and 4 from J, leaving 11 bases between them. The CDR3 covers 13 residues. Supplemented by reference TRBV5-4 and TRBJ2-5, the full variable domain reads ETGVTQSPTHLIKTRGQQVTLRCSSQSGHNTVSWYQQALGQGPQFIFQYYREEENGRGNFPPRFSGLQFPNYSSELNVNALELDDSALYLCASSPREGETQYFGPGTRLLVL.